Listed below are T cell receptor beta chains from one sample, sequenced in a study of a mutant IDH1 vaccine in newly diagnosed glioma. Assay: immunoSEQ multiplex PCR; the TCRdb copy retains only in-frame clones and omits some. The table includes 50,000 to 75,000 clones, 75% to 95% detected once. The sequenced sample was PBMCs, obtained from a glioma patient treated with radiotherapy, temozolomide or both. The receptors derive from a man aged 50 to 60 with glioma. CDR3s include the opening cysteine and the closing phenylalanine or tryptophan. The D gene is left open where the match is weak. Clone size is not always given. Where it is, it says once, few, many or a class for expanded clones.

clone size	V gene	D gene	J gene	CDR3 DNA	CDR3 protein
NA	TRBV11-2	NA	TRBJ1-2	TGTGCCAGCAGCTTAGGACTGGGAGATGGCTACACCTTC	CASSLGLGDGYTF
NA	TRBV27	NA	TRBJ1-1	TGTGCCAGCGGGGGCTACACTGAAGCTTTCTTT	CASGGYTEAFF
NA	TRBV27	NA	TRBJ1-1	TGTGCCAGCAGTTTATCTCGGGGCGTTGACACTGAAGCTTTCTTT	CASSLSRGVDTEAFF
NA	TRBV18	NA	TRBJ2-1	TGTGCCAGCTCCCAAGCAGTGGGCTACAATGAGCAGTTCTTC	CASSQAVGYNEQFF
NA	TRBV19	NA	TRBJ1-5	TGTGCCAGTAGTATGAAAAATCAGCCCCAGCATTTT	CASSMKNQPQHF
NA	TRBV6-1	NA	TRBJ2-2	TGTGCCAGCAGTGAACAGGGCCGGAGGAGGACCGGGGAGCTGTTTTTT	CASSEQGRRRTGELFF
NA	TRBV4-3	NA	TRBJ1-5	TGCGCCAGCAGCCAAGTCAGTAGCAATCAGCCCCAGCATTTT	CASSQVSSNQPQHF
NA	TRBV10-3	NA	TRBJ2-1	TGTGCCATCGGCCAGCGCAATGAGCAGTTCTTC	CAIGQRNEQFF
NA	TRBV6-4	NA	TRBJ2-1	TGTGCCAGCGGCTCAGGGGGGTACAATGAGCAGTTCTTC	CASGSGGYNEQFF
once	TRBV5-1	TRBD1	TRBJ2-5	TGCGCCAGCAGCACCGGGGACAGGGTAGACGAGACCCAGTACTTC	CASSTGDRVDETQYF
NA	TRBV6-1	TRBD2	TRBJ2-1	TGTGCCAGCAGTGGAACTAGCGGGGGGGTTTATGAGCAGTTCTTC	CASSGTSGGVYEQFF
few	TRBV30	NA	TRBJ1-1	TGTGCCTGGAGTGAGGATCCCAAGATGGGAGCTTTCTTT	CAWSEDPKMGAFF
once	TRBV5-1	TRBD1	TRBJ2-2	TGCGCCAGCATCCCCGGGACAGGGGGGACCGGGGAGCTGTTTTTT	CASIPGTGGTGELFF
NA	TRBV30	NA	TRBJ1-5	TGTGCCTGGACCGACGGGGATCAGCCCCAGCATTTT	CAWTDGDQPQHF
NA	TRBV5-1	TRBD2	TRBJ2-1	TGCGCCAGCAGCGTTGGGACTAGCGGGGTGGGGGATGAGCAGTTCTTC	CASSVGTSGVGDEQFF
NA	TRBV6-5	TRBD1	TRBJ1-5	TGTGCCAGCGCCCGGACAGGTTTAGACCAGCCCCAGCATTTT	CASARTGLDQPQHF